Listed below are T cell receptor beta chains from one sample, sequenced in a study of blood T cell repertoires in COVID-19. Libraries were prepared by immunoSEQ multiplex PCR; TCRdb keeps only in-frame clonotypes and omits some of them. In the table there are about 200,000 clones, roughly 90% of which are singletons. What was sequenced was peripheral blood. Source of these receptors: a man aged 18 to 30 with active or convalescent COVID-19. The CDR3 runs from the conserved cysteine through the conserved F or W. A D gene is named only where the DNA matches it firmly. Rows may omit the clone size; those that give it use once, few, many or a size class.

TRBD1,-,TRBV2,TRBJ1-5,CASRDDRGNQPQHF,TGTGCCAGCAGAGACGACAGGGGTAATCAGCCCCAGCATTTT
TRBD2,-,TRBV19,TRBJ2-1,CASSFGLAGYEQFF,TGTGCCAGTAGTTTTGGACTAGCGGGATATGAGCAGTTCTTC
TRBD1,-,TRBV4-3,TRBJ1-2,CASSQAGQGYGYTF,TGCGCCAGCAGCCAAGCGGGACAGGGATACGGCTACACCTTC
-,-,TRBV5-4,TRBJ1-1,CASSWPNAGDTEAFF,TGTGCCAGCAGTTGGCCAAACGCGGGGGACACTGAAGCTTTCTTT
TRBD2,-,TRBV7-3,TRBJ2-3,CASSPGTSGSLGTQYF,TGTGCCAGCAGCCCCGGGACTAGCGGGAGTCTTGGTACGCAGTATTTT
-,-,TRBV11-2,TRBJ1-5,CASSLDTGGNQPQHF,TGTGCCAGCAGCTTAGATACGGGAGGCAATCAGCCCCAGCATTTT
TRBD2,-,TRBV5-6,TRBJ2-3,CASSLSGGSDTQYF,TGTGCCAGCAGCTTAAGCGGGGGATCAGATACGCAGTATTTT
TRBD1,once,TRBV7-9,TRBJ1-2,CASSQRDSLSYTF,TGTGCCAGCAGCCAACGGGACAGCCTAAGCTACACCTTC
-,-,TRBV10-1,TRBJ2-3,CASSEGRQSTDTQYF,TGCGCCAGCAGTGAGGGGCGACAGAGCACAGATACGCAGTATTTT
-,-,TRBV12-5,TRBJ2-5,CASGAGTQETQYF,TGTGCTAGTGGTGCGGGGACCCAAGAGACCCAGTACTTC
TRBD1,once,TRBV19,TRBJ2-4,CATKKTGGKNIQYF,TGTGCCACCAAGAAGACAGGGGGCAAAAACATTCAGTACTTC
-,-,TRBV11-2,TRBJ1-6,CASSLRGLNYNSPLHF,TGTGCCAGCAGCTTAAGGGGTTTAAACTATAATTCACCCCTCCACTTT
-,-,TRBV6-5,TRBJ2-3,CASSYAETRTDTQYF,TGTGCCAGCAGTTATGCGGAAACTCGCACAGATACGCAGTATTTT
TRBD2,-,TRBV7-9,TRBJ2-5,CASSVSGGSAGDQYF,TGTGCCAGCAGCGTTAGCGGGGGCTCCGCAGGCGACCAGTACTTC
-,-,TRBV9,TRBJ2-2,CASSVGPTEEGLFF,TGTGCCAGCAGCGTAGGCCCTACCGAGGAAGGGCTGTTTTTT
TRBD1,-,TRBV5-1,TRBJ1-4,CASSFGDRDNEKLFF,TGCGCCAGCAGCTTCGGTGACAGGGATAATGAAAAACTGTTTTTT
-,-,TRBV21-1,TRBJ1-2,CASSSRGRVGYGYTF,TGTGCCAGCAGCTCAAGGGGCAGGGTCGGATATGGCTACACCTTC
TRBD1,-,TRBV5-1,TRBJ1-2,CASISEPGQGNYGYTF,TGCGCCAGCATTTCCGAGCCGGGACAGGGTAACTATGGCTACACCTTC
-,-,TRBV5-8,TRBJ1-1,CASSLGLTNTEAFF,TGTGCCAGCAGCCTGGGACTGACGAACACTGAAGCTTTCTTT
-,-,TRBV19,TRBJ1-5,CASSINRAGDQPQHF,TGTGCCAGTAGTATTAACAGGGCAGGCGATCAGCCCCAGCATTTT
TRBD1,-,TRBV5-1,TRBJ1-1,CASSPATGFGTEAFF,TGCGCCAGCAGCCCTGCGACAGGGTTCGGCACTGAAGCTTTCTTT
TRBD2,-,TRBV13,TRBJ2-1,CASSLLAGGYNEQFF,TGTGCCAGCAGCCTACTAGCGGGGGGATACAATGAGCAGTTCTTC
-,-,TRBV12-3/TRBV12-4,TRBJ1-2,CASSSAGTGGYTF,TGTGCCAGCAGCTCGGCGGGGACTGGCGGCTACACCTTC
TRBD1,-,TRBV10-3,TRBJ1-1,CAISEYTGGTEAFF,TGTGCCATCAGTGAGTATACAGGGGGAACTGAAGCTTTCTTT
-,-,TRBV7-3,TRBJ2-1,CASSLTWGGYNEQFF,TGTGCCAGCAGCTTAACGTGGGGCGGCTACAATGAGCAGTTCTTC
-,once,TRBV10-3,TRBJ1-1,CAISEPLTEAFF,TGTGCCATCAGTGAGCCTCTAACTGAAGCTTTCTTT
TRBD2,-,TRBV3-1/TRBV3-2,TRBJ2-7,CASSLTRLAELRPYEQYF,TGTGCCAGCAGCCTAACAAGACTAGCGGAGCTACGTCCCTACGAGCAGTACTTC
TRBD2,-,TRBV7-8,TRBJ2-5,CASSFQAGSVETQYF,TGTGCCAGCAGCTTTCAAGCGGGGTCCGTAGAGACCCAGTACTTC
-,-,TRBV19,TRBJ2-2,CASSILDGASAGELFF,TGTGCCAGTAGTATATTAGATGGGGCTAGCGCCGGGGAGCTGTTTTTT
TRBD2,-,TRBV28,TRBJ2-7,CASTELAADYEQYF,TGTGCCAGCACAGAACTAGCGGCAGATTACGAGCAGTACTTC